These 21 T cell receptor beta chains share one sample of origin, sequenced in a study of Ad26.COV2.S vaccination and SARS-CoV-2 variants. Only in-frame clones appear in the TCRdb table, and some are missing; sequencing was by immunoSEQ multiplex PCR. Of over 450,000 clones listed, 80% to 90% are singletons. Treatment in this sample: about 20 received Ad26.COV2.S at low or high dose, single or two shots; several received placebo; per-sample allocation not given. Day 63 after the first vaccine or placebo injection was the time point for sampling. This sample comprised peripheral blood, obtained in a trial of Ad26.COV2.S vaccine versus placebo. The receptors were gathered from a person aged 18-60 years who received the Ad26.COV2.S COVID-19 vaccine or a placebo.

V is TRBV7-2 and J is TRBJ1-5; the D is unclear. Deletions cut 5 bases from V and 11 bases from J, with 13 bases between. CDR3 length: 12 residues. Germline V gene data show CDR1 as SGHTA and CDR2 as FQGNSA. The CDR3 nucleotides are TGTGCCAGCAGCCCTAGAGACGGAACCCAGCATTTT. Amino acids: CASSPRDGTQHF.

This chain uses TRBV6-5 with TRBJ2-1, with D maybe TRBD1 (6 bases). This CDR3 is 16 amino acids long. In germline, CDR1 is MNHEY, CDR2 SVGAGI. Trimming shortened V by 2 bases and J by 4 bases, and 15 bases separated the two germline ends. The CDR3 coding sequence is TGTGCCAGCAGTTACGGGGGCCGTGGAAGGTACAATGAGCAGTTCTTC. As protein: CASSYGGRGRYNEQFF.

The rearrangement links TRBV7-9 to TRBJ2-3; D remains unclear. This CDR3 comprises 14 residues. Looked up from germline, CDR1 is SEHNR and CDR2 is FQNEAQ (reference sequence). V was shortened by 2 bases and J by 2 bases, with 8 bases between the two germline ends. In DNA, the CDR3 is TGTGCCAGCAGCTTATTAGGGATCACAGATACGCAGTATTTT. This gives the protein CASSLLGITDTQYF. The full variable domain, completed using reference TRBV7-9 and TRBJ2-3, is DTGVSQNPRHKITKRGQNVTFRCDPISEHNRLYWYRQTLGQGPEFLTYFQNEAQLEKSRLLSDRFSAERPKGSFSTLEIQRTEQGDSAMYLCASSLLGITDTQYFGPGTRLTVL.

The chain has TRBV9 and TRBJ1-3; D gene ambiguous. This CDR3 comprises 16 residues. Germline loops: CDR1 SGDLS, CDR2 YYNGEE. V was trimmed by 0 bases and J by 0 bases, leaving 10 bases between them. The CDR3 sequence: CASSVALGSSGNTIYF. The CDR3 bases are TGTGCCAGCAGCGTAGCTTTGGGCAGCTCTGGAAACACCATATATTTT.

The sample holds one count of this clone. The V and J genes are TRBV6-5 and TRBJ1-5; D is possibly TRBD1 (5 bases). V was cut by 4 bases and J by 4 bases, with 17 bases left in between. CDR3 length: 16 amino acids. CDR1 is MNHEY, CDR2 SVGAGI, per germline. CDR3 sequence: CASSSLGPQRNQPQHF. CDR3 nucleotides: TGTGCCAGCAGTTCCCTGGGGCCTCAGAGGAATCAGCCCCAGCATTTT.

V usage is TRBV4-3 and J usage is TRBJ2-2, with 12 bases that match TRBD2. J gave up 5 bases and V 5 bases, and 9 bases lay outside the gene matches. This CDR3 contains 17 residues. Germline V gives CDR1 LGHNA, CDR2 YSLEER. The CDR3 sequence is CASSSRTSGARTGELFF. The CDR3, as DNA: TGCGCCAGCAGCTCCCGGACTAGCGGGGCCCGGACCGGGGAGCTGTTTTTT.

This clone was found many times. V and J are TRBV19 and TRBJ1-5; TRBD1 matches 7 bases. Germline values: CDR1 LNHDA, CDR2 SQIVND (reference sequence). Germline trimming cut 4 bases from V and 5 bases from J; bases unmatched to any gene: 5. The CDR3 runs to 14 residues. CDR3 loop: CASSSYRGDQPQHF. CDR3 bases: TGTGCCAGTAGTAGTTACAGGGGAGATCAGCCCCAGCATTTT.

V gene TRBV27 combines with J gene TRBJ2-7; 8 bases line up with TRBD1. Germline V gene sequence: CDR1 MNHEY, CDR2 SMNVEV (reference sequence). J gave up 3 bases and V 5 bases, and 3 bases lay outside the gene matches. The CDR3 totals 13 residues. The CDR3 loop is CASSPGQGYEQYF. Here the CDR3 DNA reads TGTGCCAGCAGTCCAGGACAGGGCTACGAGCAGTACTTC.

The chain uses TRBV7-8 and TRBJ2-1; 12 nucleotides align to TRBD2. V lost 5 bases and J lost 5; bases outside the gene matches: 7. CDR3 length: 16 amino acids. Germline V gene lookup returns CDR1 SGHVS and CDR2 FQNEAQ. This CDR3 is CASSPRTSGTNNEQFF. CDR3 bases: TGTGCCAGCAGCCCTAGGACTAGCGGGACCAACAATGAGCAGTTCTTC. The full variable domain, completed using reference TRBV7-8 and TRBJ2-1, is GAGVSQSPRYKVAKRGQDVALRCDPISGHVSLFWYQQALGQGPEFLTYFQNEAQLDKSGLPSDRFFAERPEGSVSTLKIQRTQQEDSAVYLCASSPRTSGTNNEQFFGPGTRLTVL.

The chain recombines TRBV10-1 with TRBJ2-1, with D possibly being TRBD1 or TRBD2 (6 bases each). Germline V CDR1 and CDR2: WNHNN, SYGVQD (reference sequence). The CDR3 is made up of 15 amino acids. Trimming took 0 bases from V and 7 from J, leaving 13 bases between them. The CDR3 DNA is TGCGCCAGCAGTGAGTCTGGCAGGGGAGGAAATGAGCAGTTCTTC. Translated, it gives CASSESGRGGNEQFF.

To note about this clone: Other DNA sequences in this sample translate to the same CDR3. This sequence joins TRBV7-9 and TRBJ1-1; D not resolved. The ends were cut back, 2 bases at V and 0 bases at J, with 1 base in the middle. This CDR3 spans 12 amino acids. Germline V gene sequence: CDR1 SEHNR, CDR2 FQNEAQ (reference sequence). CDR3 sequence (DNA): TGTGCCAGCAGCTTAATGAACACTGAAGCTTTCTTT. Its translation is CASSLMNTEAFF.

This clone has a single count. CDR3 residues: CASIPQGNQPQHF. DNA of the CDR3: TGTGCCAGCATACCGCAGGGTAATCAGCCCCAGCATTTT. The chain carries TRBV28 and TRBJ1-5, with a weak D call TRBD1 (5 bases). Germline V gene lookup returns CDR1 MDHEN and CDR2 SYDVKM. The CDR3 loop spans 13 amino acids. V lost 7 bases to trimming and J lost 4 bases, with 11 bases between them.

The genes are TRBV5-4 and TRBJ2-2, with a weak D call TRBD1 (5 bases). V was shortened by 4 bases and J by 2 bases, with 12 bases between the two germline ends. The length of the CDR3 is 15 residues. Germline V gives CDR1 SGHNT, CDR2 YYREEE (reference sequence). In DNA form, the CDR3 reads TGTGCCAGCAGCCCTCAGGGTGGAAACACCGGGGAGCTGTTTTTT. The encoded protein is CASSPQGGNTGELFF. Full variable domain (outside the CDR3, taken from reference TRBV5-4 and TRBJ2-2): ETGVTQSPTHLIKTRGQQVTLRCSSQSGHNTVSWYQQALGQGPQFIFQYYREEENGRGNFPPRFSGLQFPNYSSELNVNALELDDSALYLCASSPQGGNTGELFFGEGSRLTVL.

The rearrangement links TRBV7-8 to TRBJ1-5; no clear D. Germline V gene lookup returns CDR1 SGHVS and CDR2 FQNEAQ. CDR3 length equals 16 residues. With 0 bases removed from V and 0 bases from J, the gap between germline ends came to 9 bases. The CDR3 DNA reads TGTGCCAGCAGCTTAGCGGTCGGTTATAGCAATCAGCCCCAGCATTTT. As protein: CASSLAVGYSNQPQHF. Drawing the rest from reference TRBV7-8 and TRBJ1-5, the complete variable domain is GAGVSQSPRYKVAKRGQDVALRCDPISGHVSLFWYQQALGQGPEFLTYFQNEAQLDKSGLPSDRFFAERPEGSVSTLKIQRTQQEDSAVYLCASSLAVGYSNQPQHFGDGTRLSIL.

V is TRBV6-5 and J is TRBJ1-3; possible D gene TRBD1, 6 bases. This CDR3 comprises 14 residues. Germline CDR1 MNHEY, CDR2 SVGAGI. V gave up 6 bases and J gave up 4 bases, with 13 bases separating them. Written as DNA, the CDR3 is TGTGCCAGCAGGGCCACAGGGAGCGGAAACACCATATATTTT. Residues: CASRATGSGNTIYF.

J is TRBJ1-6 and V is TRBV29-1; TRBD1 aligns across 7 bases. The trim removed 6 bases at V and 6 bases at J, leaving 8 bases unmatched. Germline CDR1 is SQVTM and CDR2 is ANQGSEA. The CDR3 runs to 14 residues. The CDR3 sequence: CSVAEQGPNSPLHF. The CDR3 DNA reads TGCAGCGTGGCCGAACAGGGGCCTAATTCACCCCTCCACTTT.

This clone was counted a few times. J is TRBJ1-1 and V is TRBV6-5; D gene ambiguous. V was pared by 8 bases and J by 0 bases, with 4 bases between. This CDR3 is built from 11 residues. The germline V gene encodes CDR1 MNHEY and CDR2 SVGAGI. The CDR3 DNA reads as TGTGCCAGCTGGCTGAACACTGAAGCTTTCTTT. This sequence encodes CASWLNTEAFF.

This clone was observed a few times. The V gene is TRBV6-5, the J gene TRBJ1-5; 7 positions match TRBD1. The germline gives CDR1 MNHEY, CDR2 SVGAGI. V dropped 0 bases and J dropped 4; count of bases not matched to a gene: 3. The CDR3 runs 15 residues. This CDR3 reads CASSYSEGANQPQHF. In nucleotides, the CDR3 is TGTGCCAGCAGTTACTCGGAGGGGGCGAATCAGCCCCAGCATTTT.

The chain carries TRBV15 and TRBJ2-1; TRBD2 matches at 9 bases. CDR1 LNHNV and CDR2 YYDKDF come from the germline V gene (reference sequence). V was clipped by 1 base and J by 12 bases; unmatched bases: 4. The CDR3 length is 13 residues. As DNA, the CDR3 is TGTGCCACCAGCAGAGCCTTACTAGCGGGGCAGTTCTTC. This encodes CATSRALLAGQFF. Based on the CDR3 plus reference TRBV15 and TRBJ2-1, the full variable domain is DAMVIQNPRYQVTQFGKPVTLSCSQTLNHNVMYWYQQKSSQAPKLLFHYYDKDFNNEADTPDNFQSRRPNTSFCFLDIRSPGLGDTAMYLCATSRALLAGQFFGPGTRLTVL.

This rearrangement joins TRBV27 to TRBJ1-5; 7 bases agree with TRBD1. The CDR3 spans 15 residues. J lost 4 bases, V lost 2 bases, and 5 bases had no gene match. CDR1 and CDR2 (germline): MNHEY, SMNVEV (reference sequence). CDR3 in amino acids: CASSLGSQGNQPQHF. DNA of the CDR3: TGTGCCAGCAGTTTAGGATCACAGGGGAATCAGCCCCAGCATTTT.

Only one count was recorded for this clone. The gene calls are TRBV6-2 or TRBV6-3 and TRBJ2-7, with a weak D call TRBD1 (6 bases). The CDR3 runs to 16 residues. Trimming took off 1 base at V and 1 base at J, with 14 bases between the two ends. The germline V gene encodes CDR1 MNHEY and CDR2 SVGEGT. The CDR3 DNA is TGTGCCAGCAGTTACTGGGGCAGGGGAACGTCCTACGAGCAGTACTTC. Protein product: CASSYWGRGTSYEQYF.